These T cell receptor beta chains were read from a single sample in a study of blood T cell repertoires in COVID-19. The table came from immunoSEQ multiplex PCR; TCRdb's copy has only in-frame clones and leaves some out. The sample includes around 300,000 clones, 88% of them seen just once. The sequenced material came from PBMCs or T cells enriched from blood (not recorded which). All receptors come from a woman aged 45 to 65 who had recovered from COVID-19. Each CDR3 is given with its conserved first and last residue. The order of the fields is D gene, V gene, J gene, CDR3 DNA, CDR3 protein. A D gene is named only where the DNA matches it firmly.

d_call: -; v_call: TRBV4-2; j_call: TRBJ1-6; cdr3_nt: TGTGCCAGCAGCCAAGATGGGGATCGTCAGGGAAGGTCACCCCTCCACTTT; cdr3_aa: CASSQDGDRQGRSPLHF
d_call: -; v_call: TRBV9; j_call: TRBJ2-5; cdr3_nt: TGTGCCAGCAGCGTAGGGGCAGTATTTGGGCAAGAGACCCAGTACTTC; cdr3_aa: CASSVGAVFGQETQYF
d_call: TRBD1; v_call: TRBV28; j_call: TRBJ1-5; cdr3_nt: TGTGCCAGCAGGGGACAGGGCTATCAGCCCCAGCATTTT; cdr3_aa: CASRGQGYQPQHF
d_call: -; v_call: TRBV28; j_call: TRBJ1-1; cdr3_nt: TGTGCCAGCCCAAACCCATTACGGGGGGCGAGGGAGAACACTGAAGCTTTCTTT; cdr3_aa: CASPNPLRGARENTEAFF
d_call: TRBD2; v_call: TRBV7-9; j_call: TRBJ2-1; cdr3_nt: TGTGCCAGCAGGAGTAGCGGGAGGTTTTCCTACAATGAGCAGTTCTTC; cdr3_aa: CASRSSGRFSYNEQFF
d_call: -; v_call: TRBV7-9; j_call: TRBJ1-2; cdr3_nt: TGTGCCAGCAGCTTAGAACCAAACGGTGGCTACACCTTC; cdr3_aa: CASSLEPNGGYTF
d_call: -; v_call: TRBV20-1; j_call: TRBJ2-7; cdr3_nt: TGCAGTGCTCGCGCAGGGGAGCAGTACTTC; cdr3_aa: CSARAGEQYF
d_call: -; v_call: TRBV30; j_call: TRBJ1-1; cdr3_nt: TGTGCCCATGAGCCAAATCGCCGGGGTCCAGACACTGAAGCTTTCTTT; cdr3_aa: CAHEPNRRGPDTEAFF
d_call: TRBD1; v_call: TRBV20-1; j_call: TRBJ2-5; cdr3_nt: TGCAGTGCTAGTAGGGGACAGGGCAAGACCCAGTACTTC; cdr3_aa: CSASRGQGKTQYF
d_call: TRBD2; v_call: TRBV19; j_call: TRBJ2-7; cdr3_nt: TGTGCCAGTAGTACCCGGGGAGGGGAGAAAGATCACGAGCAGTACTTC; cdr3_aa: CASSTRGGEKDHEQYF
d_call: -; v_call: TRBV28; j_call: TRBJ2-2; cdr3_nt: TGTGCCAGCAGTTTCCTCCCCAGGGTCGGGGGGGAGCTGTTTTTT; cdr3_aa: CASSFLPRVGGELFF
d_call: TRBD2; v_call: TRBV3-1/TRBV3-2; j_call: TRBJ2-2; cdr3_nt: TGTGCCAGCAGCCACCCCTGGACTAGCCGGACCGGGGAGCTGTTTTTT; cdr3_aa: CASSHPWTSRTGELFF
d_call: -; v_call: TRBV29-1; j_call: TRBJ1-2; cdr3_nt: TGCAGCGTACCCGGGGGAGGGCTCTATGGCTACACCTTC; cdr3_aa: CSVPGGGLYGYTF
d_call: -; v_call: TRBV5-6; j_call: TRBJ1-2; cdr3_nt: TGTGCCAGCAGCCCGCCCCAGAAAATAAACTATGGCTACACCTTC; cdr3_aa: CASSPPQKINYGYTF
d_call: TRBD1; v_call: TRBV28; j_call: TRBJ2-3; cdr3_nt: TGTGCCAGCAGTGGACAGGTCCCAGATACGCAGTATTTT; cdr3_aa: CASSGQVPDTQYF
d_call: TRBD1; v_call: TRBV20-1; j_call: TRBJ1-5; cdr3_nt: TGCAGTGCTAGTACTCCGGGACAGGGAGATCAGCCCCAGCATTTT; cdr3_aa: CSASTPGQGDQPQHF
d_call: -; v_call: TRBV7-9; j_call: TRBJ1-4; cdr3_nt: TGTGCCAGCATCCCACGAGGGACTAATGAAAAACTGTTTTTT; cdr3_aa: CASIPRGTNEKLFF
d_call: TRBD1; v_call: TRBV7-9; j_call: TRBJ1-2; cdr3_nt: TGTGCCAGCAGCTCACACAAACAGGGGAATTCTCCTGGCTACACCTTC; cdr3_aa: CASSSHKQGNSPGYTF
d_call: TRBD2; v_call: TRBV7-2; j_call: TRBJ2-7; cdr3_nt: TGTGCCAGCAGCATTCAGCGGGAGCGCGACGAGCAGTACTTC; cdr3_aa: CASSIQRERDEQYF
d_call: TRBD1; v_call: TRBV7-2; j_call: TRBJ2-1; cdr3_nt: TGTGCCAGCGGCCAGGACAGGGGGGACAATGAGCAGTTCTTC; cdr3_aa: CASGQDRGDNEQFF
d_call: TRBD1; v_call: TRBV15; j_call: TRBJ1-6; cdr3_nt: TGTGCCACCACACCTCGACAGGGGGTCGCTTCACCCCTCCACTTT; cdr3_aa: CATTPRQGVASPLHF
d_call: TRBD2; v_call: TRBV19; j_call: TRBJ2-1; cdr3_nt: TGTGCCAGTAGTAGACTTAGCGGGAGCTCCTACAATGAGCAGTTCTTC; cdr3_aa: CASSRLSGSSYNEQFF
d_call: TRBD1; v_call: TRBV19; j_call: TRBJ1-1; cdr3_nt: TGTGCCAGTAGTATACTTCCCGGGACAGGCATGAACACTGAAGCTTTCTTT; cdr3_aa: CASSILPGTGMNTEAFF
d_call: TRBD1; v_call: TRBV6-5; j_call: TRBJ1-2; cdr3_nt: TGTGCCAGCAGCACGGGACAGGGGGCAAATGGCTACACCTTC; cdr3_aa: CASSTGQGANGYTF
d_call: TRBD1; v_call: TRBV6-6; j_call: TRBJ2-4; cdr3_nt: TGTGCCAGCAGTCACCAACAGGGGACGTACTTC; cdr3_aa: CASSHQQGTYF
d_call: -; v_call: TRBV7-2; j_call: TRBJ1-6; cdr3_nt: TGTGCCAGCAGCTTAGTGCCTCAATCGACAGATTCACCCCTCCACTTT; cdr3_aa: CASSLVPQSTDSPLHF
d_call: -; v_call: TRBV6-1; j_call: TRBJ1-3; cdr3_nt: TGTGCCAGCAGTGATACGGGTTCTGGAAACACCATATATTTT; cdr3_aa: CASSDTGSGNTIYF